The T cell receptor (beta chain) described here comes from a study of T-cell reconstitution after alpha-beta-depleted transplantation in children. General observations from the study: It was surviving recipient T cells and thymic progenitors that gave some patients high TCRbeta diversity at day 60. From newly produced T cells came most of the T-cell counts and diversity one year after transplant. Several hundred rapidly expanded clones from non-depleted graft cells reportedly supplied alpha-beta T cells about two months post-transplant.

Preparation of the TCRbeta library was carried out with unique molecular identifiers. TCRdb used MiXCR to reprocess the PCR reads, holding one entry per CDR3 protein. This table has about 110,000 distinct CDR3 sequences, approximately 6.9% appearing once. This clonotype was observed many times. What it recognizes is unknown. The TCR comes from a male patient aged 2-10 years who had a stem cell transplant for acute lymphoblastic leukemia, so the T cells may come from the graft donor. The sequences come from PBMCs, mostly from graft donor cells, collected 360 days after TCRalphabeta/CD19-depleted stem cell transplant.

The DNA for the CDR3 is TGTGCCAGCAGCCCGGGGAGCCACGAGCAGTACTTC. This codes for CASSPGSHEQYF. This chain uses TRBV7-9 with TRBJ2-7; tentative D call: TRBD2 (5 bases). V was shortened by 5 bases and J by 5 bases, with 10 bases between the two germline ends. There are 12 residues in the CDR3. CDR1 and CDR2 from the germline V gene are SEHNR and FQNEAQ (reference sequence).